Below are 25 T cell receptor beta chains sequenced from a single sample in a study of blood T cell repertoires in COVID-19. The method was immunoSEQ multiplex PCR; TCRdb's version includes in-frame clones alone and lacks a portion of them. Of under 150,000 clones in the sample, roughly 80% are singletons; the top ten hold about 1.6%. The sample was peripheral blood. The source of these receptors is a man aged 45-65 years with acute or convalescent COVID-19.

This chain joins TRBV28 and TRBJ2-1; 9 bases fit TRBD2. Germline V gives CDR1 MDHEN, CDR2 SYDVKM. The CDR3 has 14 amino acids. After removal of 7 bases from V and 1 base from J, the junction contained 2 bases not matched to a gene. CDR3 nucleotides: TGTGCCAGCAATAGCGGGGGTTCCTACAATGAGCAGTTCTTC. Amino acids: CASNSGGSYNEQFF.

V and J are TRBV5-6 and TRBJ1-2; a possible D gene is TRBD1 (6 bases). V lost 0 bases, J lost 8 bases, and 11 bases lay in between. Germline CDR1 is SGHDT and CDR2 is YYEEEE. The CDR3 extends over 13 amino acids. The chain's CDR3 is CASSLDREYGYTF. CDR3 coding DNA: TGTGCCAGCAGCTTGGACAGGGAATACGGCTACACCTTC.

CDR3 bases: TGTGCCAGCAGTGACTCGACAGGGGGGAACTATGGCTACACCTTC. Its translation: CASSDSTGGNYGYTF. The chain has TRBV6-4 and TRBJ1-2, with 9 nucleotides matching TRBD1. J lost 2 bases, V lost 0 bases, and 1 base had no gene match. CDR1 is MRHNA, CDR2 SNTAGT, per germline. There are 15 residues in the CDR3.

The chain uses TRBV27 and TRBJ2-3; 7 positions match TRBD2. Germline loops: CDR1 MNHEY, CDR2 SMNVEV (reference sequence). The CDR3 extends over 15 amino acids. With V trimmed by 1 base and J by 1 base, 2 bases remained unmatched. The CDR3 DNA sequence: TGTGCCAGCAGTTTATACCTAGCGGGCACAGATACGCAGTATTTT. Protein: CASSLYLAGTDTQYF.

The V and J genes are TRBV9 and TRBJ2-1; 13 bases align to TRBD2. The germline V gene encodes CDR1 SGDLS and CDR2 YYNGEE. V trimming: 3 bases; J trimming: 12 bases; junction bases outside the gene matches: 0. The CDR3 sequence is 12 residues long. The chain's CDR3 is CASSGTSGGQFF. As DNA, the CDR3 is TGTGCCAGCAGCGGGACTAGCGGGGGGCAGTTCTTC. Full variable domain (missing parts from reference TRBV9 and TRBJ2-1): DSGVTQTPKHLITATGQRVTLRCSPRSGDLSVYWYQQSLDQGLQFLIQYYNGEERAKGNILERFSAQQFPDLHSELNLSSLELGDSALYFCASSGTSGGQFFGPGTRLTVL.

The chain employs TRBV28 and TRBJ1-2, with D possibly matching TRBD1 (5 bases). In germline, CDR1 is MDHEN, CDR2 SYDVKM. V was shortened by 5 bases and J by 8 bases, with 21 bases between the two germline ends. The CDR3 is 15 residues long. CDR3 sequence reads: CASSTGVLFLQGYTF. CDR3 DNA: TGTGCCAGCAGTACGGGGGTGCTTTTTTTGCAGGGCTACACCTTC.

The sample holds a few counts of this clone. The chain links TRBV5-1 to TRBJ2-6, with D perhaps TRBD2 (5 bases). Germline V gene sequence: CDR1 SGHRS, CDR2 YFSETQ. The CDR3 has 16 amino acids. V was cut by 0 bases and J by 4 bases, with 11 bases left in between. CDR3 coding DNA: TGCGCCAGCAGCTTGGAAGTCAGCGGAGGGGCCAACGTCCTGACTTTC. Translating it yields CASSLEVSGGANVLTF.

The rearrangement links TRBV5-1 to TRBJ1-1; possibly TRBD1 for D (6 bases). The CDR3 covers 14 residues. V lost 1 base and J 5 bases, leaving 12 bases between the germline ends. Looked up from germline, CDR1 is SGHRS and CDR2 is YFSETQ. The CDR3 region is CASSLQGKGTEAFF. The CDR3, as DNA: TGCGCCAGCAGCTTGCAGGGGAAGGGGACTGAAGCTTTCTTT.

The genes are TRBV5-1 and TRBJ1-3; D is possibly TRBD1 (6 bases). Germline CDR1 reads SGHRS; CDR2 reads YFSETQ. Deletions cut 2 bases from V and 0 bases from J, with 9 bases between. The CDR3 is 15 amino acids. CDR3 region: CASSFQGTSGNTIYF. DNA of the CDR3: TGCGCCAGCAGCTTTCAGGGGACCTCTGGAAACACCATATATTTT. Filled out from reference TRBV5-1 and TRBJ1-3, the complete variable domain reads KAGVTQTPRYLIKTRGQQVTLSCSPISGHRSVSWYQQTPGQGLQFLFEYFSETQRNKGNFPGRFSGRQFSNSRSEMNVSTLELGDSALYLCASSFQGTSGNTIYFGEGSWLTVV.

This clone was observed a handful of times. V gene TRBV28 combines with J gene TRBJ1-5; D perhaps matches TRBD1 (6 bases). The length of the CDR3 is 15 residues. The V gene's germline CDR1 is MDHEN and CDR2 SYDVKM. Trimming stripped 7 bases from V and 3 bases from J, with 16 bases between. CDR3 residues: CASKRVGAFNQPQHF. As DNA, the CDR3 is TGTGCCAGCAAACGGGTGGGGGCCTTCAATCAGCCCCAGCATTTT. Based on the CDR3 plus reference TRBV28 and TRBJ1-5, the full variable domain is DVKVTQSSRYLVKRTGEKVFLECVQDMDHENMFWYRQDPGLGLRLIYFSYDVKMKEKGDIPEGYSVSREKKERFSLILESASTNQTSMYLCASKRVGAFNQPQHFGDGTRLSIL.

The chain employs TRBV6-5 and TRBJ1-1, with a tentative D call TRBD1 (5 bases). CDR3 length: 13 residues. Trimming removed 7 bases from V and 1 base from J, with 10 bases in between. Germline V gene lookup returns CDR1 MNHEY and CDR2 SVGAGI. The CDR3 DNA reads TGTGCCAGCACCCTAGGGGCGAACACTGAAGCTTTCTTT. Amino acids: CASTLGANTEAFF.

V and J are TRBV14 and TRBJ1-1; 7 bases agree with TRBD1. Germline V gives CDR1 SGHDN, CDR2 FVKESK. The CDR3 is made up of 15 amino acids. V lost 4 bases and J lost 3; bases outside the gene matches: 8. The DNA for the CDR3 is TGTGCCAGCAGCCCTGGGACAGCTTCCTACACTGAAGCTTTCTTT. Amino acids: CASSPGTASYTEAFF.

J is TRBJ2-1 and V is TRBV7-2, with TRBD2 identical over 12 bases. The V segment lost 0 bases and the J segment 9 bases; nucleotides outside the gene matches: 6. CDR1 SGHTA and CDR2 FQGNSA come from the germline V gene. The CDR3 runs 16 residues. The CDR3 protein is CASSLAPLAGGREQFF. For the CDR3, the DNA is TGTGCCAGCAGCTTAGCGCCCCTAGCGGGGGGGCGTGAGCAGTTCTTC.

The rearrangement joins TRBV24-1 to TRBJ2-3; 15 nucleotides match TRBD2. The CDR3 is made up of 16 amino acids. After removal of 4 bases from V and 9 bases from J, the junction contained 7 bases not matched to a gene. Germline assignment: CDR1 KGHDR and CDR2 SFDVKD. CDR3 in DNA: TGTGCCACCAGTGACTCAAGGACTAGCGGGGGGGGAACGCAGTATTTT. Its protein product is CATSDSRTSGGGTQYF.

This sequence joins TRBV5-1 and TRBJ1-6; 8 nucleotides line up with TRBD1. The CDR3 sequence is 17 residues long. Germline loops: CDR1 SGHRS, CDR2 YFSETQ. Trimming at V came to 4 bases and at J to 0 bases, leaving 6 bases not matched to a gene. The CDR3 here is CASSTGDRPSYNSPLHF. The CDR3 DNA sequence: TGCGCCAGCAGCACCGGGGACAGGCCCTCCTATAATTCACCCCTCCACTTT.

The chain joins TRBV29-1 to TRBJ1-2, with a tentative D call TRBD1 (6 bases). The CDR3 extends over 14 amino acids. The V end was cut by 4 bases, the J end by 4 bases, with 16 bases between. The germline gives CDR1 SQVTM, CDR2 ANQGSEA. The CDR3 here is CSVVEGGFAYGYTF. DNA for the CDR3: TGCAGCGTTGTTGAGGGGGGGTTCGCCTATGGCTACACCTTC.

The chain is built from TRBV5-5 and TRBJ1-2, with 8 bases lining up with TRBD1. Trimming took 2 bases from V and 4 from J; bases not matched to a gene: 10. The CDR3 length is 16 residues. Germline V gene sequence: CDR1 SGHKS, CDR2 YYEKEE (reference sequence). CDR3 protein: CASSFTGGRVGYGYTF. Written as DNA, the CDR3 is TGTGCCAGCAGCTTTACAGGGGGGAGAGTTGGCTATGGCTACACCTTC.

V and J are TRBV3-1 (or the pseudogene TRBV3-2) and TRBJ1-1; 12 nucleotides align to TRBD1. V shed 4 bases, J shed 1 base, and the junction held 4 bases outside the gene matches. CDR1 LGHDT and CDR2 YNNKEL come from the germline V gene (reference sequence). The CDR3 covers 16 residues. CDR3 protein: CASSPRDRGRNTEAFF. The DNA for the CDR3 is TGTGCCAGCAGCCCTCGGGACAGGGGGCGGAACACTGAAGCTTTCTTT.

This sequence joins TRBV5-5 and TRBJ1-4; a possible D gene is TRBD1 (5 bases). V gave up 3 bases and J gave up 8 bases, with 14 bases separating them. The germline CDR1 and CDR2 sequences are SGHKS and YYEKEE (reference sequence). The CDR3 is 14 amino acids. The CDR3 protein is CASSYGIGQEKLFF. The DNA of the CDR3 is TGTGCCAGCAGCTATGGGATTGGACAAGAAAAACTGTTTTTT.

The rearrangement uses TRBV30 and TRBJ1-6; 7 bases agree with TRBD1. Per the germline V gene, CDR1 is GTSNPN and CDR2 is SVGIG (reference sequence). The CDR3 contains 13 residues. V lost 3 bases and J lost 5; bases outside the gene matches: 1. This chain's CDR3 is CAWSGTDNSPLHF. CDR3 sequence (DNA): TGTGCCTGGAGCGGGACAGATAATTCACCCCTCCACTTT.

The genes are TRBV9 and TRBJ2-7, with D possibly being TRBD2 (7 bases). Germline V gene sequence: CDR1 SGDLS, CDR2 YYNGEE. This CDR3 spans 16 amino acids. V shed 0 bases and J shed 6 bases, with 19 bases lying between them. The CDR3 protein is CASSVDPSPRGGEQYF. As DNA, the CDR3 is TGTGCCAGCAGCGTAGATCCATCACCTAGGGGGGGCGAGCAGTACTTC.

The chain has TRBV27 and TRBJ1-1; D unresolved. CDR1 MNHEY and CDR2 SMNVEV come from the germline V gene (reference sequence). The CDR3 spans 13 residues. V lost 5 bases and J 1 base, leaving 8 bases between the germline ends. This CDR3 reads CASSVTRNTEAFF. CDR3 DNA: TGTGCCAGCAGTGTTACGCGGAACACTGAAGCTTTCTTT.

The rearrangement uses TRBV9 and TRBJ1-2, with D perhaps TRBD1 (6 bases). CDR3 length equals 14 residues. V gave up 2 bases and J gave up 6 bases, with 14 bases separating them. Germline lookup yields CDR1 SGDLS and CDR2 YYNGEE. CDR3 sequence: CASSVITGWNGYTF. The DNA for the CDR3 is TGTGCCAGCAGCGTTATTACAGGGTGGAATGGCTACACCTTC.

CDR3 residues: CASGEETPAFF. CDR3 in DNA: TGTGCTAGTGGTGAGGAAACTCCAGCTTTCTTT. The rearrangement uses TRBV12-5 and TRBJ1-1; D ambiguous. Trimming took 5 bases from V and 10 from J, leaving 11 bases between them. The CDR3 runs to 11 residues. CDR1 is LGHNT, CDR2 FRNRAP, per germline.

The rearrangement uses TRBV18 and TRBJ2-7; tentative D call: TRBD1 (5 bases). Trimming removed 3 bases at V and 7 bases at J, with 25 bases between. The CDR3 is made up of 17 amino acids. Germline V lookup: CDR1 KGHSH, CDR2 LQKENI. Here the CDR3 reads CASSPQSLDMAAREQYF. In nucleotides, the CDR3 is TGTGCCAGCTCACCTCAATCCTTGGACATGGCGGCGAGGGAGCAGTACTTC.